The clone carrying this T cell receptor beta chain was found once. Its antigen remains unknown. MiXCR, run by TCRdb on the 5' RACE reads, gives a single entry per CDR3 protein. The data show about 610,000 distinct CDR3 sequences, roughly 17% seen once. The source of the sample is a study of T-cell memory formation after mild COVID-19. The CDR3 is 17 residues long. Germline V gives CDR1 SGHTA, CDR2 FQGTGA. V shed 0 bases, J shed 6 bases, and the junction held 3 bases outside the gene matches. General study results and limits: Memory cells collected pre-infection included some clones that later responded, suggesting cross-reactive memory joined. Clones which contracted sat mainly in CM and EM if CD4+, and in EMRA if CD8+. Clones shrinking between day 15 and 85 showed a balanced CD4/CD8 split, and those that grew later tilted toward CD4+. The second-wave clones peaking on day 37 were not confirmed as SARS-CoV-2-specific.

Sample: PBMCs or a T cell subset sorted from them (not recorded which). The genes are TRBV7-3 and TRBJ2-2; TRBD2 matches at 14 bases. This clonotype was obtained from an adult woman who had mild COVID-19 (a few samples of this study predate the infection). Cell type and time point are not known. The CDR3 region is CASSLTRTSGGPGELFF. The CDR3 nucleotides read TGTGCCAGCAGCTTAACCCGGACTAGCGGGGGGCCCGGGGAGCTGTTTTTT.